The entry below gives a single T cell receptor beta chain sequence along with its context. Its antigen is not identified. These data come from a study of shared clonotypes between healthy human individuals. General study findings and limits: The study found lower generation probabilities in non-shared clonotypes than in those shared by all four donors.

Some clones are missing from TCRdb's copy, which holds only in-frame ones; the method was immunoSEQ multiplex PCR. The sample holds 550,000 to 700,000 clones, 73% seen once. The clonotype was recovered from a woman younger than 45 in good health. The sequencing sample was made of memory CD4+ T cells sorted from blood. Stated subset: CD45RA-negative fraction.

As DNA, the CDR3 is TGTGCCACCAGCAGAAATAGGGACACAGATACGCAGTATTTT. This sequence encodes CATSRNRDTDTQYF. This chain links TRBV15 with TRBJ2-3; the D is unclear. Per the germline V gene, CDR1 is LNHNV and CDR2 is YYDKDF (reference sequence). The CDR3 runs 14 residues. With 2 bases removed from V and 2 bases from J, the gap between germline ends came to 8 bases. The full variable domain, completed using reference TRBV15 and TRBJ2-3, is DAMVIQNPRYQVTQFGKPVTLSCSQTLNHNVMYWYQQKSSQAPKLLFHYYDKDFNNEADTPDNFQSRRPNTSFCFLDIRSPGLGDTAMYLCATSRNRDTDTQYFGPGTRLTVL.